This T cell receptor (beta chain) was profiled in a study of cytomegalovirus exposure and HLA in healthy donors. Findings and limits, study-wide: Being indistinguishable, some V segments were excluded, TRBV6-2 and TRBV6-3 among them. Available immune exposure information was restricted to CMV serostatus only.

There are 16 residues in the CDR3. V lost 0 bases, J lost 0 bases, and 10 bases lay in between. Germline values: CDR1 SGDLS, CDR2 YYNGEE. On this clone itself: Its antigen is unknown.

The PCR made use of 60 Vbeta and 13 Jbeta primers. Assay used: immunoSEQ multiplex PCR; TCRdb lists only in-frame clones, some missing. Among around 110,000 clones listed, roughly three fifths were seen once. The rearrangement uses TRBV9 and TRBJ1-3; a possible D gene is TRBD1 (6 bases). The receptor comes from a woman aged 40 to 50 in good health and CMV-seropositive. Sequencing used PBMCs. The CDR3 protein is CASSVGTEFSGNTIYF. DNA for the CDR3: TGTGCCAGCAGCGTAGGGACAGAATTCTCTGGAAACACCATATATTTT.